This TCR beta chain is from a study of Graves' ophthalmopathy and Graves' hyperthyroidism. Study-level points and caveats: Thyroid clonotypes that were expanded above 0.001 frequency mostly also appeared in blood. In predicting ophthalmopathy progression, the model reached over 70% sensitivity and 72% to 85% specificity. Ophthalmopathy versus stable hyperthyroidism: 13-signature model gave 85% to 90% sensitivity, 81.08% specificity.

CDR3 regions of TCR beta were amplified from RNA transcripts. Second-round multiplex PCR followed a first-round RT-PCR using HTBI primers. Using its own MiXCR run on the multiplex PCR reads, TCRdb lists one record per CDR3 protein. The table includes about 380,000 distinct CDR3 sequences, 15% detected once. The germline V gene has CDR1 MNHNS and CDR2 SASEGT. This CDR3 is 15 amino acids long. Trimming left V 6 bases short and J 4 bases short, with 19 bases between. A word on this clonotype: Its specificity is unknown.

The sequence derives from a woman younger than 35 with stable Graves' hyperthyroidism. This chain joins TRBV6-1 and TRBJ2-7, with D perhaps matching TRBD2 (6 bases). The sample comprised peripheral blood. The CDR3 loop reads CASRGGLNRRYEQYF. The CDR3 nucleotides are TGTGCCAGCAGGGGAGGACTTAACCGAAGGTACGAGCAGTACTTC.